This TCR beta chain was captured by sequencing in a study of identifying expanded T cells in peripheral blood. A note on this clone: Its specificity is unknown.

CDR1 and CDR2 from the germline V gene are MDHEN and SYDVKM. There are 14 residues in the CDR3. With V trimmed by 6 bases and J by 3 bases, 5 bases remained unmatched. TCRdb keeps only in-frame clones here, not all; method: immunoSEQ multiplex PCR. The sample holds 80,000 to 90,000 clones, approximately 91% seen once. Study findings and constraints: Clone count variance between approximately two-week samples rose with total template count. Differentially abundant clones: roughly 1.2 between replicates, around 17 at approximately 14 days, around 19 at four.

No infections or other immune events were documented during collection. The TCR comes from a person aged 18-69 years in good health. Specimen: blood. The chain has TRBV28 and TRBJ2-3; 8 nucleotides match TRBD1. The CDR3 protein is CASSDRGGTDTQYF. DNA of the CDR3: TGTGCCAGCAGCGACAGGGGAGGTACAGATACGCAGTATTTT. The entire variable domain, with the rest obtained from reference TRBV28 and TRBJ2-3, is as follows: DVKVTQSSRYLVKRTGEKVFLECVQDMDHENMFWYRQDPGLGLRLIYFSYDVKMKEKGDIPEGYSVSREKKERFSLILESASTNQTSMYLCASSDRGGTDTQYFGPGTRLTVL.